This T cell receptor (beta chain) originates from a study of regulatory T cells in long-lasting Graves disease. Overall study context: Persistence in Graves' disease required over 5 years of antithyroid drugs plus positive TSH receptor antibodies.

General study results and limits: Among persistent patients, a larger number of public clonotypes were shared (around 3,000) than among newly diagnosed patients (about 1,000). Persistent disease samples used TRBV28, TRBJ1-2 and TRBJ2-5 preferentially.

This clonotype was observed a few times. The target antigen is unknown. Per the germline V gene, CDR1 is SGHAT and CDR2 is FQNNGV. The CDR3 spans 18 residues. Trimming stripped 1 base from V and 0 bases from J, with 13 bases between. Documented time point: persistent/refractory GD, antithyroid drugs over 5 years with positive TRAb. From PBMCs, RNA was extracted and then used to make the TCR library. Each of the patients was recruited from an endocrinology department situated in Xi'an, China. Combining iRepertoire HTBI primers with Arm-PCR of CDR3 regions, the authors built TCR beta libraries. TCRdb called the multiplex PCR reads again in MiXCR, with one record for every CDR3 protein. The sample includes about 420,000 distinct CDR3 sequences, 23% of them seen just once.

The specimen was peripheral blood mononuclear cells (PBMCs), collected when the disease was refractory, from a patient treated with antithyroid drugs. The gene calls are TRBV11-2 and TRBJ1-6, with unresolved D. This TCR came from a female donor with Graves disease. The chain's CDR3 is CASSLGELGSSYNSPLHF. The DNA for the CDR3 is TGTGCCAGCAGCTTAGGCGAACTTGGTAGCTCCTATAATTCACCCCTCCACTTT.